This TCR beta chain was retrieved from a study of blood T cell repertoires in COVID-19. In the original processing: Estimated nucleated cell counts came from reference gene primer amplification. This table comes from immunoSEQ multiplex PCR, and its TCRdb copy is limited to in-frame clones, with some not included. V, J and clone size reflect that table, while D and trimming were determined from the DNA. The table shows some 100,000 clones, with 90% occurring only once. Germline loops: CDR1 SGHNT, CDR2 YYREEE (reference sequence). Trimming cost V 6 bases and J 6 bases, with 21 bases left between them. The CDR3 is 15 amino acids.

This sequence was found in a human donor in a cohort sampled during active COVID-19. Specimen: peripheral blood. The chain combines TRBV5-4 with TRBJ1-2; D might be TRBD1 (5 bases). CDR3 DNA sequence: TGTGCCAGCAACGGGGGTGGGGGTATTGGCGATGGCTACACCTTC. It yields the protein CASNGGGGIGDGYTF. Full variable domain (remainder filled in from reference TRBV5-4 and TRBJ1-2): ETGVTQSPTHLIKTRGQQVTLRCSSQSGHNTVSWYQQALGQGPQFIFQYYREEENGRGNFPPRFSGLQFPNYSSELNVNALELDDSALYLCASNGGGGIGDGYTFGSGTRLTVV.